The rows below give T cell receptor beta chains drawn from one sample of a study of OX40 agonist ivuxolimab in advanced cancers. The data were produced by immunoSEQ multiplex PCR, yet TCRdb's version contains in-frame clones alone and is incomplete. Of roughly 69,000 clones in the sample, roughly four fifths are singletons; the top ten hold roughly 9.8%. The starting material was CD4+ or CD8+ T cells sorted from blood, obtained in a trial of the OX40 agonist ivuxolimab. These receptors were taken from an adult with an advanced solid tumor such as melanoma, head and neck, liver or kidney cancer. Both conserved end residues are part of each CDR3. Clone sizes are given selectively: once, few, many, or a class where the clone is expanded.

>TRBJ2-1|-|TRBV7-2
CASSSRGLRQFF
>TRBJ2-3|once|TRBV5-1
CASWAGGISDTQYF
>TRBJ1-5|-|TRBV27
CASSLSRTGYQPQHF
>TRBJ2-7|-|TRBV7-2
CASSFSAVSYEQYF
>TRBJ2-7|-|TRBV6-4
CADSGASYEQYF
>TRBJ2-1|-|TRBV30
CAWSQGQYNEQFF
>TRBJ1-1|-|TRBV29-1
CSVLNRVNTEAFF
>TRBJ1-1|-|TRBV28
CASSSGLRNTEAFF
>TRBJ2-2|once|TRBV7-9
CASSTLAGGTRTGELFF
>TRBJ2-7|-|TRBV7-2
CASSRADYEQYF
>TRBJ1-2|-|TRBV10-2
CASSEFGVGGYTF
>TRBJ2-7|-|TRBV27
CASSPTLAGGEQYF
>TRBJ2-5|-|TRBV5-1
CASTNPMSQETQYF
>TRBJ2-1|-|TRBV7-2
CASSLNSWLAAGQGNEQFF
>TRBJ1-5|-|TRBV5-6
CASSPGTGKDQPQHF
>TRBJ1-3|-|TRBV5-1
CASSDAGAGNTIYF
>TRBJ2-7|-|TRBV5-6
CASSRQATYEQYF
>TRBJ2-5|-|TRBV11-3
CASSLVSSGRETQYF
>TRBJ1-5|-|TRBV5-5
CASSLDLNQPQHF
>TRBJ1-1|-|TRBV5-1
CASSLRGQGNTEAFF
>TRBJ2-7|-|TRBV27
CASRSGVAYEQYF
>TRBJ2-5|few|TRBV28
CASRPQGQETQYF
>TRBJ1-1|-|TRBV2
CASSGTGGANTEAFF
>TRBJ2-2|-|TRBV7-9
CASSQGTLNTGELFF
>TRBJ2-7|-|TRBV7-8
CASSIRDRVHEQYF
>TRBJ2-1|-|TRBV11-3
CASSPRGSSYNEQFF
>TRBJ1-2|-|TRBV5-5
CASSPDGYGYTF
>TRBJ2-2|-|TRBV2
CASSEVTGATGELFF
>TRBJ2-3|-|TRBV7-6
CASSARDFTDTQYF
>TRBJ1-5|-|TRBV4-1
CASSQDGGTGGSNQPQHF
>TRBJ1-2|-|TRBV4-1
CASSRATVNYGYTF
>TRBJ1-5|-|TRBV10-3
CAISQYSNQPQHF
>TRBJ2-2|once|TRBV9
CASSVEEGRGELFF
>TRBJ1-1|few|TRBV30
CAWSPTREAFF
>TRBJ2-1|-|TRBV4-2
CASSQRQALGLAGLGEQFF
>TRBJ1-6|few|TRBV10-3
CAISERDRKESPLHF
>TRBJ2-7|-|TRBV10-3
CAISDLLDRGPEQYF
>TRBJ2-2|few|TRBV4-2
CASSALVTGLPLRELFF
>TRBJ1-1|-|TRBV2
CASSYGLWNTEAFF
>TRBJ1-5|-|TRBV5-1
CASSLANGFNQPQHF
>TRBJ2-1|once|TRBV7-2
CASRPAGKEQFF
>TRBJ2-5|-|TRBV20-1
CSARKGETQYF
>TRBJ1-1|-|TRBV7-2
CASSLADWEKGTEAFF
>TRBJ2-2|once|TRBV2
CASNSWNTGELFF
>TRBJ2-5|-|TRBV2
CASSVARQETQYF
>TRBJ1-2|-|TRBV7-9
CASSSPKPGTIYGYTF